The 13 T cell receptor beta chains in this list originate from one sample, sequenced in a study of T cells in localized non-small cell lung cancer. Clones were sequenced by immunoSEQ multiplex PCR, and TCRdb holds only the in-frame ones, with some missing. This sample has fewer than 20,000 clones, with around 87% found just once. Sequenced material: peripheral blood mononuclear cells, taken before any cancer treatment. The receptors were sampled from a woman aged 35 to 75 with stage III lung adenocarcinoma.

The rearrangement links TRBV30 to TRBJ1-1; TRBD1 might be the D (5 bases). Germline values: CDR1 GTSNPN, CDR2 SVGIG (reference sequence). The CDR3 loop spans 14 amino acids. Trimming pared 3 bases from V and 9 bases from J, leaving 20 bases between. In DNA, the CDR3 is TGTGCCTGGAGGATGGGGGAACCCAGCGCGAAAGCTTTCTTT. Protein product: CAWRMGEPSAKAFF. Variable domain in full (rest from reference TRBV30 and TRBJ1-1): SQTIHQWPATLVQPVGSPLSLECTVEGTSNPNLYWYRQAAGRGLQLLFYSVGIGQISSEVPQNLSASRPQDRQFILSSKKLLLSDSGFYLCAWRMGEPSAKAFFGQGTRLTVV.

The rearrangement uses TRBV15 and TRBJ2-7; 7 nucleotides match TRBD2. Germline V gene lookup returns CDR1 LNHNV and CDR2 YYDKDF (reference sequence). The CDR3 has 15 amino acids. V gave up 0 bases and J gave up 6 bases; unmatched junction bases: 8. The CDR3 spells CATSRDSSGRAEQYF. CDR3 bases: TGTGCCACCAGCAGAGATTCTTCTGGGAGGGCCGAGCAGTACTTC.

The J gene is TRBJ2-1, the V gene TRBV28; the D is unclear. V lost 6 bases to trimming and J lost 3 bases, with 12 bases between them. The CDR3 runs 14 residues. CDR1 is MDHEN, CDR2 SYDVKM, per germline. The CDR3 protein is CASRPPRSYNEQFF. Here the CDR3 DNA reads TGTGCCAGCAGGCCCCCGAGGAGCTACAATGAGCAGTTCTTC.

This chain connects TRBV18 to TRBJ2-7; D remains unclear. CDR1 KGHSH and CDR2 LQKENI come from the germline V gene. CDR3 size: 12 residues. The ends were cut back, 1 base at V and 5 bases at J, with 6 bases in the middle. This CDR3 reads CASSPRGDEQYF. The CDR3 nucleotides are TGTGCCAGCTCACCACGGGGTGACGAGCAGTACTTC.

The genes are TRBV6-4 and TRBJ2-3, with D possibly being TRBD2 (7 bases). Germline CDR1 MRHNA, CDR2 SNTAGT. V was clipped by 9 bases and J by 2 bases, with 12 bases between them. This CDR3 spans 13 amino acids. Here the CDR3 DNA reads TGTGCCAGTGGGGGGGGCGACACAGATACGCAGTATTTT. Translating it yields CASGGGDTDTQYF.

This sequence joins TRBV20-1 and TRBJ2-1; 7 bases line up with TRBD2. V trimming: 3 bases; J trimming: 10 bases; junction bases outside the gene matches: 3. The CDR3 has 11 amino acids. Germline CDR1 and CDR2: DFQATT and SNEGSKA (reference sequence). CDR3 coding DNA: TGCAGTGCTAGGGAGGGAGGGGAGCAGTTCTTC. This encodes CSAREGGEQFF.

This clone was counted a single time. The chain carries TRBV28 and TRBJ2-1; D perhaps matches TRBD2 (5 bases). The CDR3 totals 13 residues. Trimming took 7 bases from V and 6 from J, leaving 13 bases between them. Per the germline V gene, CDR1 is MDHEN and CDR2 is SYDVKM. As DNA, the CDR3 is TGTGCCAGCACCCCCGGACGGGGCAATGAGCAGTTCTTC. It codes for CASTPGRGNEQFF.

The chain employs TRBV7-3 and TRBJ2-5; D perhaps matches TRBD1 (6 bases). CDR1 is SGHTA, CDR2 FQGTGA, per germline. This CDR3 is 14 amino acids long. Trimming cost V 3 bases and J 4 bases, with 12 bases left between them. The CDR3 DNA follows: TGTGCCAGCAGCTTTAACAGGGCGGGAGAGACCCAGTACTTC. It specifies CASSFNRAGETQYF.

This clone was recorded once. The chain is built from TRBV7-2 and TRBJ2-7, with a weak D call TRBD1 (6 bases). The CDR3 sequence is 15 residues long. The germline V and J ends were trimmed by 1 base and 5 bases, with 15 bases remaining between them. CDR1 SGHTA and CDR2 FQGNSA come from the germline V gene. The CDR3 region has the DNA TGTGCCAGCAGCTTAGATGGGCAGGGGAGCAACGAGCAGTACTTC. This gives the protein CASSLDGQGSNEQYF.

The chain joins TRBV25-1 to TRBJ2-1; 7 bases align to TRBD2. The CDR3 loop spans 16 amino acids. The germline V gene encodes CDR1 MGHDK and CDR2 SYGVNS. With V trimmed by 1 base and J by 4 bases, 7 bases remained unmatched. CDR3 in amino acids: CASSELPASGYNEQFF. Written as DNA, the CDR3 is TGTGCCAGCAGTGAATTGCCGGCTAGCGGATACAATGAGCAGTTCTTC.

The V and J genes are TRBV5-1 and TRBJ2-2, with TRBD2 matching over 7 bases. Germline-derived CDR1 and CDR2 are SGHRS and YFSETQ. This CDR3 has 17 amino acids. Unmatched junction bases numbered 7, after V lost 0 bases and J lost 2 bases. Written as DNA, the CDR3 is TGCGCCAGCAGCTTGGGCAATAGCGGGTTCAACACCGGGGAGCTGTTTTTT. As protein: CASSLGNSGFNTGELFF.

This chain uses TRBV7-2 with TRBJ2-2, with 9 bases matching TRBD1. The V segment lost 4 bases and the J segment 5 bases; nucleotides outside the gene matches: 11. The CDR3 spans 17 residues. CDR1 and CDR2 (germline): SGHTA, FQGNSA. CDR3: CASSSSRDRADTGELFF. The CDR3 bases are TGTGCCAGCAGCTCTTCCCGGGACAGGGCCGATACCGGGGAGCTGTTTTTT.

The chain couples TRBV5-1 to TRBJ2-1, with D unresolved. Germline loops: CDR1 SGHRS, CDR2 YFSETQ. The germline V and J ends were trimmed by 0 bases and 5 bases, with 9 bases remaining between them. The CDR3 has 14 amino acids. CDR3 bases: TGCGCCAGCAGCTTGGGTCCTCTTAACAATGAGCAGTTCTTC. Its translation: CASSLGPLNNEQFF.